A single sample gave rise to the 27 T cell receptor beta chains below, sequenced in a study of shared T cell receptors in the human thymus (dated by TCRdb to the early 2020s). The library was produced with the immunoSEQ multiplex PCR assay. TCRdb stores this immuneACCESS table with in-frame sequences only. Part of the clones is absent; in the studies checked, under half of the shortfall reflects unresolved V genes, and no reason is known for the rest. The table for this sample lists 500,000 to 850,000 clones; approximately 89% of them were counted only once. Clones ranked in the top ten supply under 0.01% of the sample. The data also belong to a second study, concerning human thymus T cells.

Input material: thymocytes. These TCRs come from a boy younger than two with a congenital heart defect. Donor details come from another sample of the same person, matched by shared clones.

In DNA, the CDR3 is TGTGCCAGCAGACCTTGGGAGGGGCGCCGAAGTATTAGCAATCAGCCCCAGCATTTT. It translates to CASRPWEGRRSISNQPQHF. The J gene is TRBJ1-5, the V gene TRBV28; a weak D match, TRBD1 (5 bases). The V end was cut by 6 bases, the J end by 0 bases, with 24 bases between. The V gene's germline CDR1 is MDHEN and CDR2 SYDVKM. The CDR3 contains 19 residues.

This chain links TRBV6-6 with TRBJ2-5, with a weak D call TRBD1 (6 bases). The CDR3 loop spans 13 amino acids. The V gene lost 5 bases and the J gene lost 1 base, with 8 bases spanning the gap. CDR1 MNHNY and CDR2 SVGAGI come from the germline V gene (reference sequence). CDR3 in amino acids: CASSRQAQETQYF. The DNA for the CDR3 is TGTGCCAGCAGTCGACAGGCCCAAGAGACCCAGTACTTC.

This clone has only one observation. V gene TRBV5-4 combines with J gene TRBJ2-4; 10 bases are shared with TRBD2. CDR1 SGHNT and CDR2 YYREEE come from the germline V gene (reference sequence). The CDR3 loop spans 16 amino acids. The trim removed 2 bases at V and 3 bases at J, leaving 5 bases unmatched. CDR3 protein: CASSLAGGPDKNIQYF. CDR3 bases: TGTGCCAGCAGCTTAGCGGGAGGGCCGGACAAAAACATTCAGTACTTC. Combining the CDR3 with reference TRBV5-4 and TRBJ2-4 gives the whole variable domain ETGVTQSPTHLIKTRGQQVTLRCSSQSGHNTVSWYQQALGQGPQFIFQYYREEENGRGNFPPRFSGLQFPNYSSELNVNALELDDSALYLCASSLAGGPDKNIQYFGAGTRLSVL.

The chain links TRBV4-1 to TRBJ1-2; D not certain. The V gene lost 4 bases and the J gene lost 4 bases, with 13 bases spanning the gap. CDR1 MGHRA and CDR2 YSYEKL come from the germline V gene. The CDR3 runs to 14 residues. The CDR3 sequence is CASSRQRDGYGYTF. In DNA form, the CDR3 reads TGCGCCAGCAGCCGACAACGAGACGGCTATGGCTACACCTTC.

This clone was counted once. The V and J genes are TRBV7-2 and TRBJ1-2; 7 positions agree with TRBD1. The germline CDR1 and CDR2 sequences are SGHTA and FQGNSA. J gave up 4 bases and V 2 bases, and 7 bases lay outside the gene matches. The CDR3 spans 15 residues. The CDR3 is CASSLLQGGLYGYTF. In DNA form, the CDR3 reads TGTGCCAGCAGCTTACTTCAGGGGGGACTCTATGGCTACACCTTC.

There are a few counts of this clone. The chain employs TRBV19 and TRBJ2-5; 9 nucleotides line up with TRBD1. The germline CDR1 and CDR2 sequences are LNHDA and SQIVND (reference sequence). The CDR3 length is 14 residues. V gave up 5 bases and J gave up 5 bases; unmatched junction bases: 6. The CDR3 protein is CASSPTGGRETQYF. The CDR3 nucleotides are TGTGCCAGTAGTCCTACAGGGGGCCGGGAGACCCAGTACTTC.

CDR3 coding DNA: TGTGCCAGCTCACCATCCCGGGGGGGAAGCACAGATACGCAGTATTTT. This gives the protein CASSPSRGGSTDTQYF. This sequence joins TRBV18 and TRBJ2-3; the match to TRBD2 covers 8 bases. CDR1 and CDR2 from the germline V gene are KGHSH and LQKENI. V was clipped by 2 bases and J by 0 bases; unmatched bases: 4. The CDR3 consists of 16 residues.

The chain has TRBV18 and TRBJ2-2; no clear D gene. CDR3 length: 13 amino acids. V shed 2 bases and J shed 4 bases, with 5 bases lying between them. CDR1 is KGHSH, CDR2 LQKENI, per germline. CDR3 nucleotide sequence: TGTGCCAGCTCACCAGGGCCCACCGGGGAGCTGTTTTTT. Its protein product is CASSPGPTGELFF.

The chain uses TRBV28 and TRBJ1-6, with D possibly being TRBD1 (5 bases). This CDR3 contains 14 residues. V shed 5 bases and J shed 5 bases, with 10 bases lying between them. CDR1 and CDR2 from the germline V gene are MDHEN and SYDVKM. In DNA, the CDR3 is TGTGCCAGCAGTCCCGGGGGTGATAATTCACCCCTCCACTTT. Its protein product is CASSPGGDNSPLHF.

This rearrangement joins TRBV30 to TRBJ2-1, with 16 nucleotides matching TRBD2. Trimming took 7 bases from V and 16 from J; bases not matched to a gene: 19. The CDR3 length is 16 residues. CDR1 and CDR2 from the germline V gene are GTSNPN and SVGIG (reference sequence). The CDR3 loop reads CALPPGLAGGPPHPFF. The CDR3 DNA sequence: TGTGCCTTACCTCCGGGACTAGCGGGGGGGCCTCCCCATCCCTTCTTC.

CDR3 in amino acids: CASSPPRGQHLGGTDTQYF. CDR3 coding DNA: TGTGCCAGCTCACCACCCAGGGGGCAACACCTCGGGGGCACAGATACGCAGTATTTT. V gene TRBV18 combines with J gene TRBJ2-3, with 8 bases fitting TRBD1. Germline CDR1 reads KGHSH; CDR2 reads LQKENI. This CDR3 comprises 19 residues. Trimming at V came to 0 bases and at J to 1 base, leaving 12 bases not matched to a gene.

This chain connects TRBV5-5 to TRBJ2-7, with 9 bases identical to TRBD1. The CDR3 consists of 13 residues. The ends lost 3 bases at V and 6 bases at J; junction bases unmatched: 4. From germline, CDR1 is SGHKS and CDR2 YYEKEE (reference sequence). The CDR3 nucleotides read TGTGCCAGCAGCTGGGACAGGGACGGCGAGCAGTACTTC. Translated, it gives CASSWDRDGEQYF.

CDR3 amino acids: CASSPAGQGPGEQYF. In DNA, the CDR3 is TGTGCCAGCTCACCAGCGGGACAGGGGCCGGGGGAGCAGTACTTC. The rearrangement joins TRBV18 to TRBJ2-7; 10 nucleotides agree with TRBD1. Germline V gene data show CDR1 as KGHSH and CDR2 as LQKENI. V was clipped by 2 bases and J by 7 bases; unmatched bases: 8. This CDR3 contains 15 residues. Based on the CDR3 plus reference TRBV18 and TRBJ2-7, the full variable domain is NAGVMQNPRHLVRRRGQEARLRCSPMKGHSHVYWYRQLPEEGLKFMVYLQKENIIDESGMPKERFSAEFPKEGPSILRIQQVVRGDSAAYFCASSPAGQGPGEQYFGPGTRLTVT.

The table lists this clone with a few counts. The CDR3 here is CASSLLAGGGSTQYF. CDR3 coding DNA: TGTGCCAGCAGTTTACTCGCGGGAGGTGGTAGTACGCAGTATTTT. The chain couples TRBV27 to TRBJ2-3, with 8 bases matching TRBD2. The CDR3 runs 15 residues. Looked up from germline, CDR1 is MNHEY and CDR2 is SMNVEV (reference sequence). V shed 2 bases, J shed 8 bases, and the junction held 9 bases outside the gene matches.

V gene TRBV30 combines with J gene TRBJ2-6; 9 positions agree with TRBD1. The length of the CDR3 is 16 residues. V lost 7 bases to trimming and J lost 0 bases; unmatched junction nucleotides: 7. The germline V gene has CDR1 GTSNPN and CDR2 SVGIG (reference sequence). CDR3 amino acids: CASRDRAHSGANVLTF. The DNA for the CDR3 is TGTGCCTCCCGGGACAGGGCACACTCTGGGGCCAACGTCCTGACTTTC.

The chain employs TRBV9 and TRBJ2-3; 12 nucleotides line up with TRBD2. J lost 3 bases, V lost 4 bases, and 6 bases had no gene match. Germline loops: CDR1 SGDLS, CDR2 YYNGEE. The CDR3 totals 16 residues. The CDR3: CASSYRTSGVTDTQYF. CDR3 DNA: TGTGCCAGCAGCTACCGGACTAGCGGGGTTACAGATACGCAGTATTTT.

J is TRBJ1-1 and V is TRBV9; D is ambiguous. The CDR3 consists of 13 residues. Germline values: CDR1 SGDLS, CDR2 YYNGEE. With 4 bases removed from V and 0 bases from J, the gap between germline ends came to 7 bases. This CDR3 reads CASSSRLNTEAFF. The CDR3 DNA is TGTGCCAGCAGCTCCAGGCTGAACACTGAAGCTTTCTTT.

This clone was found a few times. This chain joins TRBV5-5 and TRBJ1-5, with 11 bases matching TRBD1. Trimming removed 0 bases from V and 0 bases from J; junction bases left unmatched: 5. CDR3 length equals 18 residues. From germline, CDR1 is SGHKS and CDR2 YYEKEE (reference sequence). For the CDR3, the DNA is TGTGCCAGCAGCTTGGCCGGACAGGGGGCTAATAGCAATCAGCCCCAGCATTTT. This encodes CASSLAGQGANSNQPQHF.

The gene calls are TRBV28 and TRBJ1-1; TRBD1 agrees at 7 bases. Germline loops: CDR1 MDHEN, CDR2 SYDVKM. The CDR3 length is 15 residues. Trimming took 6 bases from V and 2 from J; bases not matched to a gene: 9. The CDR3 sequence is CASSSDREVNTEAFF. The CDR3 coding sequence is TGTGCCAGCAGCTCAGACAGGGAAGTAAACACTGAAGCTTTCTTT.

The chain couples TRBV25-1 to TRBJ1-3; TRBD1 aligns across 8 bases. With 4 bases clipped from V and 0 bases from J, the junction kept 5 bases outside the gene matches. Germline V gene sequence: CDR1 MGHDK, CDR2 SYGVNS. This CDR3 region has 16 residues. The CDR3 protein is CASSVGQDLSGNTIYF. Written as DNA, the CDR3 is TGTGCCAGCAGTGTGGGACAGGACCTCTCTGGAAACACCATATATTTT.

V and J are TRBV5-6 and TRBJ1-1, with D perhaps TRBD1 (6 bases). This CDR3 is 16 amino acids long. CDR1 and CDR2 (germline): SGHDT, YYEEEE. V shed 3 bases and J shed 0 bases, with 15 bases lying between them. In DNA, the CDR3 is TGTGCCAGCAGCTGGGAGGGGGGGCCCCTGAACACTGAAGCTTTCTTT. Its protein is CASSWEGGPLNTEAFF. Based on the CDR3 plus reference TRBV5-6 and TRBJ1-1, the full variable domain is DAGVTQSPTHLIKTRGQQVTLRCSPKSGHDTVSWYQQALGQGPQFIFQYYEEEERQRGNFPDRFSGHQFPNYSSELNVNALLLGDSALYLCASSWEGGPLNTEAFFGQGTRLTVV.

This chain links TRBV14 with TRBJ2-1; D is unresolved. V lost 5 bases and J lost 5, with 4 bases in between. CDR1 is SGHDN and CDR2 is FVKESK in the germline V gene. The CDR3 loop spans 11 amino acids. CDR3 in DNA: TGTGCCAGCAGCTTCAACAATGAGCAGTTCTTC. Its protein is CASSFNNEQFF.

The chain is built from TRBV2 and TRBJ1-1; 10 nucleotides align to TRBD1. This CDR3 is built from 16 residues. Trimming removed 5 bases from V and 3 bases from J; junction bases left unmatched: 9. Germline V gives CDR1 SNHLY, CDR2 FYNNEI. The DNA for the CDR3 is TGTGCCAGCAGTAAAGACAGGGGGCGTCGGGACACTGAAGCTTTCTTT. Translating it yields CASSKDRGRRDTEAFF.

CDR3 nucleotides: TGTGCCAGCAGAACGACAGGGACCAAAGAGACCCAGTACTTC. Translating it yields CASRTTGTKETQYF. This chain links TRBV28 with TRBJ2-5; 7 bases fit TRBD1. This CDR3 has 14 residues. From germline, CDR1 is MDHEN and CDR2 SYDVKM. The junction had 7 bases not matched to a gene; V was cut back by 6 bases and J by 3 bases.

This clone was detected once. The chain has TRBV5-1 and TRBJ1-6; 11 nucleotides line up with TRBD1. Germline values: CDR1 SGHRS, CDR2 YFSETQ. With 5 bases clipped from V and 9 bases from J, the junction kept 13 bases outside the gene matches. This CDR3 spans 17 amino acids. CDR3 residues: CASRRTGGGDWTSPLHF. DNA for the CDR3: TGCGCCAGCAGGAGGACAGGGGGCGGTGACTGGACTTCACCCCTCCACTTT.

This rearrangement joins TRBV9 to TRBJ2-3, with 9 positions matching TRBD2. The CDR3 consists of 14 residues. Germline-derived CDR1 and CDR2 are SGDLS and YYNGEE. The V gene end was trimmed by 2 bases and the J gene end by 13 bases; junction bases not matched to a gene: 11. The CDR3 loop reads CASSVTPAGGFEYF. The CDR3, as DNA: TGTGCCAGCAGCGTTACCCCCGCGGGAGGGTTCGAGTATTTT.

The CDR3 reads CASSPQGRVTEAFF. For the CDR3, the DNA is TGTGCCAGCAGCCCCCAGGGCAGGGTCACTGAAGCTTTCTTT. The chain has TRBV11-2 and TRBJ1-1, with D possibly being TRBD1 (5 bases). V gave up 5 bases and J gave up 4 bases, with 14 bases separating them. CDR3 length: 14 residues. Germline V gene data show CDR1 as SGHAT and CDR2 as FQNNGV.